This T cell receptor beta chain was found in a study of CD8 T cells in ankylosing spondylitis. Generation of TCR beta libraries employed quantitative 5'-RACE incorporating molecular barcodes. TCRdb reprocessed the 5' RACE reads via MiXCR and lists one record per CDR3 protein. Of roughly 400,000 distinct CDR3 sequences listed, 20% to 25% are singletons. This clonotype has a handful of counts. Antigen specificity is unknown. Study results and caveats: Reportedly, disease-linked clones are significantly enriched in ankylosing spondylitis patients' matched synovial fluid. Disease-linked clones had a CD8+ phenotype and relatively low frequency in peripheral blood. There were earlier reports of some motif variants in reactive arthritis synovial fluid and blood. Characteristic of ankylosing spondylitis blood, it appeared, was a TCR beta motif comprising fewer than 10 highly homologous variants.

The specimen was blood, either unsorted or a sorted T cell fraction (not recorded which). This receptor was taken from a male donor with ankylosing spondylitis.

The CDR3 loop is CASSITSGTYEQYF. As DNA, the CDR3 is TGCGCCAGCAGCATCACTAGCGGAACCTACGAGCAGTACTTC. This chain connects TRBV5-1 to TRBJ2-7; TRBD2 matches 8 bases. Germline V CDR1 and CDR2: SGHRS, YFSETQ. V was clipped by 4 bases and J by 2 bases; unmatched bases: 5. This CDR3 is built from 14 residues.